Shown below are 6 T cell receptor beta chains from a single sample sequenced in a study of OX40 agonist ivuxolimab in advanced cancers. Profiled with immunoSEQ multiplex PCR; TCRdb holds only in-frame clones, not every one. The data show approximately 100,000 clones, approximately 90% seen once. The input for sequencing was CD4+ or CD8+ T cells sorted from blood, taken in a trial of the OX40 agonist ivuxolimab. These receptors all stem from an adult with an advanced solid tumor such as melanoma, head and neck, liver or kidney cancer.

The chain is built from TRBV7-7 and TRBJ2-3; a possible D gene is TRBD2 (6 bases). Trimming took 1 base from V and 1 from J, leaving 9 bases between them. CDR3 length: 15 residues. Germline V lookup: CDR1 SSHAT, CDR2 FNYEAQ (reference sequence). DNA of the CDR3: TGTGCCAGCAGCTTAGGTTCTAGCGGCACAGATACGCAGTATTTT. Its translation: CASSLGSSGTDTQYF. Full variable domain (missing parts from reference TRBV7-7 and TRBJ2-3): GAGVSQSPRYKVTKRGQDVTLRCDPISSHATLYWYQQALGQGPEFLTYFNYEAQPDKSGLPSDRFSAERPEGSISTLTIQRTEQRDSAMYRCASSLGSSGTDTQYFGPGTRLTVL.

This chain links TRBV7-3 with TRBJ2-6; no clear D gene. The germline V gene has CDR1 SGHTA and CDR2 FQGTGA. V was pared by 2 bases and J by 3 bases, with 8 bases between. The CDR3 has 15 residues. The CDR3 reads CASSLSMGGANVLTF. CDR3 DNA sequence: TGTGCCAGCAGCTTATCTATGGGTGGGGCCAACGTCCTGACTTTC. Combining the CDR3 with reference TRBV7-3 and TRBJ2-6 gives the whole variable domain GAGVSQTPSNKVTEKGKYVELRCDPISGHTALYWYRQSLGQGPEFLIYFQGTGAADDSGLPNDRFFAVRPEGSVSTLKIQRTERGDSAVYLCASSLSMGGANVLTFGAGSRLTVL.

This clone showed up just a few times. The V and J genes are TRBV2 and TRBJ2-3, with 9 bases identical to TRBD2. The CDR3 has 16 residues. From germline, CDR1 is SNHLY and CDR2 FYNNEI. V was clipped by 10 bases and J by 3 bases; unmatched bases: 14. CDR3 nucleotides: TGTGCCACCACCCCGAGGGCTAGCGGGGCAACAGATACGCAGTATTTT. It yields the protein CATTPRASGATDTQYF.

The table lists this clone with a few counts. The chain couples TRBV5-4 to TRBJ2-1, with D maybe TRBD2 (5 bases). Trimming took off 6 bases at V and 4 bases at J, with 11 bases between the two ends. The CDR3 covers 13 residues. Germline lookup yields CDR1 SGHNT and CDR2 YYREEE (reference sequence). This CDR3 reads CASTAEVYNEQFF. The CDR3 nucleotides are TGTGCCAGCACTGCGGAGGTTTACAATGAGCAGTTCTTC.

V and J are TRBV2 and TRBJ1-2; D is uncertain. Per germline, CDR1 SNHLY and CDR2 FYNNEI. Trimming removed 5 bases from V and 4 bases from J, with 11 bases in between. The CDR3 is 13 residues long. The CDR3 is CASSYDRGYGYTF. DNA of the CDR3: TGTGCCAGCAGTTACGACCGGGGCTATGGCTACACCTTC.

CDR3 DNA sequence: TGCAGCGTTTCGCCGGGACAGGGAGGAAGCTACACCTTC. The encoded protein is CSVSPGQGGSYTF. This sequence joins TRBV29-1 and TRBJ1-2; 9 bases are shared with TRBD1. The J segment lost 9 bases and the V segment lost 5 bases, leaving 10 bases of the junction unmatched. The germline V gene has CDR1 SQVTM and CDR2 ANQGSEA. This CDR3 has 13 residues.